This T cell receptor (beta chain) originates from a study of brain T cells in children with intractable seizures. Notes on the study in general: HCMV serostatus was not known, and viral specificity came from CDR3 similarity only.

As to this clone: Its antigen is still unknown.

At least one anti-epileptic drug was given before surgery. Looked up from germline, CDR1 is LNHDA and CDR2 is SQIVND (reference sequence). The CDR3 length is 11 residues. The V and J ends lost 11 bases and 7 bases respectively, with 11 bases between them. Profiling relied on immunoSEQ multiplex PCR, and the TCRdb table lists in-frame clones only, not all of them. Found here are tens of thousands of clones, roughly 91% of them singletons; the top ten hold approximately 1.5%. The specimen was peripheral blood, collected at surgery. This clonotype was sampled from a boy under two years old with tuberous sclerosis and intractable seizures. The rearrangement joins TRBV19 to TRBJ2-2; D uncertain. DNA for the CDR3: TGTGCCGTCTTCGGTGGCGGGGAGCTGTTTTTT. Amino acid sequence: CAVFGGGELFF. Full variable domain (remainder filled in from reference TRBV19 and TRBJ2-2): DGGITQSPKYLFRKEGQNVTLSCEQNLNHDAMYWYRQDPGQGLRLIYYSQIVNDFQKGDIAEGYSVSREKKESFPLTVTSAQKNPTAFYLCAVFGGGELFFGEGSRLTVL.